A single sample is the source of the 9 T cell receptor beta chains below, sequenced in a study of T cell responses to AZD1222 COVID-19 vaccine. Assay used: immunoSEQ multiplex PCR; TCRdb lists only in-frame clones, some missing. The profile shows 130,000 or so clones, 89% of them singletons. Material: peripheral blood, obtained on day 0 of AZD1222 vaccination. The receptors were gathered from an adult in good health.

This chain joins TRBV4-3 and TRBJ1-2; no firm D call. CDR3 length: 16 residues. Between the trimmed V and J ends, which lost 1 base and 4 bases, there was a span of 16 bases. CDR1 and CDR2 (germline): LGHNA, YSLEER. DNA of the CDR3: TGCGCCAGCAGCCAAGCCTCCGGGCAGCTTATCTATGGCTACACCTTC. It encodes CASSQASGQLIYGYTF.

The chain joins TRBV7-9 to TRBJ2-7, with D perhaps matching TRBD2 (5 bases). CDR1 and CDR2 (germline): SEHNR, FQNEAQ (reference sequence). The CDR3 covers 14 residues. V lost 2 bases and J 3 bases, leaving 11 bases between the germline ends. The CDR3 loop reads CASSLSVGSYEQYF. The CDR3 DNA is TGTGCCAGCAGCTTATCGGTAGGGAGCTACGAGCAGTACTTC.

CDR3 region: CASNPAGGGDQPQHF. DNA for the CDR3: TGTGCCAGCAATCCCGCCGGGGGGGGCGATCAGCCCCAGCATTTT. The J gene is TRBJ1-5, the V gene TRBV28; tentative D call: TRBD1 (6 bases). The CDR3 has 15 residues. Germline-derived CDR1 and CDR2 are MDHEN and SYDVKM. V was clipped by 7 bases and J by 5 bases, with 18 bases between them. The complete variable domain, with remaining parts taken from reference TRBV28 and TRBJ1-5, reads DVKVTQSSRYLVKRTGEKVFLECVQDMDHENMFWYRQDPGLGLRLIYFSYDVKMKEKGDIPEGYSVSREKKERFSLILESASTNQTSMYLCASNPAGGGDQPQHFGDGTRLSIL.

This chain uses TRBV5-6 with TRBJ1-1; D possibly corresponds to TRBD1 (5 bases). This CDR3 has 14 residues. The germline V gene has CDR1 SGHDT and CDR2 YYEEEE. Trimming left V 4 bases short and J 2 bases short, with 12 bases between. The CDR3 region has the DNA TGTGCCAGCAGCGCCAGCGGGGCCAACACTGAAGCTTTCTTT. Its protein product is CASSASGANTEAFF.

This clone has more than one count but fewer than ten. This sequence joins TRBV11-2 and TRBJ2-5, with 8 bases matching TRBD1. Germline loops: CDR1 SGHAT, CDR2 FQNNGV. V shed 5 bases, J shed 5 bases, and the junction held 13 bases outside the gene matches. The CDR3 is 16 amino acids. CDR3 residues: CASSLQGQVQGETQYF. In DNA, the CDR3 is TGTGCCAGCAGCCTACAGGGACAGGTTCAAGGGGAGACCCAGTACTTC.

The chain combines TRBV5-4 with TRBJ2-3; TRBD2 matches 9 bases. The CDR3 is 17 residues long. In germline, CDR1 is SGHNT, CDR2 YYREEE (reference sequence). With V trimmed by 4 bases and J by 2 bases, 11 bases remained unmatched. DNA of the CDR3: TGTGCCAGCAGCCCCGATAGACTAGCGGCTAACACAGATACGCAGTATTTT. Amino acids: CASSPDRLAANTDTQYF.

The chain is built from TRBV23-1 and TRBJ1-2, with TRBD1 as a possible D gene (5 bases). TRBV23-1 has ORF status, its function being uncertain. This CDR3 region has 13 residues. The ends were cut back, 5 bases at V and 6 bases at J, with 13 bases in the middle. The CDR3 loop is CASSESAGNGYTF. CDR3 DNA sequence: TGCGCCAGCAGTGAGTCGGCAGGGAATGGCTACACCTTC.

The chain employs TRBV5-6 and TRBJ2-2; perhaps D is TRBD1 or TRBD2 (7 bases each). Trimming shortened V by 2 bases and J by 5 bases, and 16 bases separated the two germline ends. The germline CDR1 and CDR2 sequences are SGHDT and YYEEEE. CDR3 length: 16 residues. The CDR3 DNA reads as TGTGCCAGCAGCTTACTACAGGGGAGGGGGACCGGGGAGCTGTTTTTT. Translation gives CASSLLQGRGTGELFF.

The chain uses TRBV4-1 and TRBJ2-7, with D perhaps matching TRBD1 (5 bases). The CDR3 spans 15 residues. Trimming cost V 9 bases and J 5 bases, with 23 bases left between them. Germline-derived CDR1 and CDR2 are MGHRA and YSYEKL. CDR3 protein: CASSSIGHRIDEQYF. For the CDR3, the DNA is TGCGCCAGTTCCTCCATCGGACACCGAATCGACGAGCAGTACTTC.